Below, one TCR beta chain is given with its context. A second PCR, run for about 7 to 11 cycles, used a sample-barcoded 5' primer plus a J-beta primer mix. A single record per CDR3 protein comes from TCRdb applying MiXCR to the 5' RACE reads. The sample has 1.5 million to 2 million distinct CDR3 sequences, 25% to 30% seen once; the top ten hold roughly 8%. This sample was taken from a study of blood T cells in healthy people across ages. V lost 1 base and J lost 7, with 16 bases in between. The CDR3 is 15 amino acids. Germline V gene lookup returns CDR1 KGHSH and CDR2 LQKENI. This receptor was taken from a woman younger than 45 in good health. The rearrangement joins TRBV18 to TRBJ1-1; D is undetermined. The sequenced sample was blood. The CDR3 sequence is CASSPREGVNVEAFF. The CDR3 DNA reads as TGTGCCAGCTCACCACGAGAGGGAGTTAATGTTGAAGCTTTCTTT.